This passage covers 9 T cell receptor beta chains from one sample sequenced in a study of breast tumors, draining lymph nodes, adjacent tissues. One entry per CDR3 protein, called by TCRdb with MiXCR from the multiplex PCR reads. The table includes tens of thousands of distinct CDR3 sequences, approximately 63% detected once. Material for sequencing was breast tumor tissue. The receptors come from a female donor with breast cancer. Some clones in this sample may be carry-over from other donors' samples.

The chain uses TRBV2 and TRBJ1-3; possible D gene TRBD1, 5 bases. V was shortened by 9 bases and J by 0 bases, with 12 bases between the two germline ends. CDR1 and CDR2 (germline): SNHLY, FYNNEI. The CDR3 is made up of 14 amino acids. The CDR3 region has the DNA TGTGCCAGGACTAGGGGCGACTCTGGAAACACCATATATTTT. Its translation is CARTRGDSGNTIYF.

The rearrangement uses TRBV2 and TRBJ1-2; D is unresolved. From germline, CDR1 is SNHLY and CDR2 FYNNEI. The germline V and J ends were trimmed by 7 bases and 6 bases, with 12 bases remaining between them. The CDR3 loop spans 12 amino acids. CDR3: CASTRRQHGYTF. For the CDR3, the DNA is TGTGCCAGCACCAGGAGGCAGCATGGCTACACCTTC.

The rearrangement links TRBV20-1 to TRBJ2-1; tentative D call: TRBD2 (6 bases). Germline CDR1 reads DFQATT; CDR2 reads SNEGSKA (reference sequence). Trimming took off 5 bases at V and 7 bases at J, with 15 bases between the two ends. This CDR3 contains 13 residues. CDR3 sequence reads: CSASGGMRNEQFF. The CDR3 DNA sequence: TGCAGTGCTTCAGGCGGGATGAGAAATGAGCAGTTCTTC.

This chain links TRBV2 with TRBJ2-7; 7 bases map to TRBD1. Germline V gene lookup returns CDR1 SNHLY and CDR2 FYNNEI. With V trimmed by 7 bases and J by 3 bases, 6 bases remained unmatched. The CDR3 extends over 13 amino acids. The CDR3 DNA reads TGTGCCAGCAATAGGGACAGCAACTACGAGCAGTACTTC. This sequence encodes CASNRDSNYEQYF.

The chain combines TRBV2 with TRBJ2-1, with 7 positions matching TRBD2. The CDR3 consists of 15 residues. V lost 3 bases and J lost 3; bases outside the gene matches: 5. Germline lookup yields CDR1 SNHLY and CDR2 FYNNEI. Written as DNA, the CDR3 is TGTGCCAGCAGTGAGCGCGGGGGAAGCTACAATGAGCAGTTCTTC. Amino acid sequence: CASSERGGSYNEQFF.

Points on this clonotype: An end of the junction differs from the germline gene, which may be a read error. The genes are TRBV7-9 and TRBJ2-1, with 15 bases identical to TRBD2. Per the germline V gene, CDR1 is SEHNR and CDR2 is FQNEAQ (reference sequence). CDR3 length: 20 residues. The CDR3 DNA reads as TGTGCCACCAGCAGCCCCCGGACTAGCGGGAGGGCCTCCCTATACAATGAGCAGTTCTTC. It specifies CATSSPRTSGRASLYNEQFF.

To note about this clonotype: Germline and junction disagree at one end, which may indicate a read error. The chain employs TRBV10-3 and TRBJ2-3, with TRBD1 matching 11 bases. Germline values: CDR1 ENHRY, CDR2 SYGVKD. CDR3 length equals 15 residues. CDR3: CAISAGQGGRNTQVF. CDR3 nucleotide sequence: TGTGCCATCAGCGCGGGACAGGGGGGGAGAAATACGCAAGTATTT.

The chain's CDR3 is CASQRDERGNQPQHF. The DNA for the CDR3 is TGTGCCAGCCAAAGGGATGAGAGGGGCAATCAGCCCCAGCATTTT. The chain recombines TRBV12-3 or TRBV12-4 with TRBJ1-5; no reliable D call. V was cut by 8 bases and J by 2 bases, with 16 bases left in between. CDR3 length equals 15 residues.

This clonotype appeared many times. The chain employs TRBV11-2 and TRBJ2-7, with 9 positions matching TRBD1. This CDR3 is built from 18 residues. Germline trimming cut 1 base from V and 1 base from J; bases unmatched to any gene: 11. Germline V gene data show CDR1 as SGHAT and CDR2 as FQNNGV. The chain's CDR3 is CASSLVGTGSTHSYEQYF. The CDR3 nucleotides read TGTGCCAGCAGCTTAGTTGGGACAGGGTCCACCCATTCCTACGAGCAGTACTTC.